Below are 30 T cell receptor beta chains sequenced from a single sample in a study of CD8 T cells in ankylosing spondylitis. TCRdb reanalysed the 5' RACE reads using MiXCR and keeps one entry per CDR3 protein. The sample records some 150,000 distinct CDR3 sequences, more than 40% being singletons. Sequencing input: synovial fluid, either unsorted or a sorted T cell fraction (not recorded which). The source of these receptors is a male donor with ankylosing spondylitis.

This clonotype was observed a handful of times. The rearrangement links TRBV7-9 to TRBJ2-7, with D maybe TRBD2 (5 bases). The CDR3 is 13 residues long. Germline lookup yields CDR1 SEHNR and CDR2 FQNEAQ (reference sequence). V dropped 4 bases and J dropped 2 bases, with 9 bases sitting between them. The CDR3 DNA reads TGTGCCAGCAGCTCGAGGGCCACCTACGAGCAGTACTTC. This sequence encodes CASSSRATYEQYF.

V usage is TRBV4-2 and J usage is TRBJ2-5, with TRBD2 as a possible D gene (5 bases). The CDR3 consists of 16 residues. The V and J ends lost 5 bases and 5 bases respectively, with 21 bases between them. Per germline, CDR1 LGHNA and CDR2 YNFKEQ. This chain's CDR3 is CASSTGVGVVAETQYF. The CDR3 coding sequence is TGTGCCAGCAGCACCGGGGTGGGAGTGGTAGCGGAGACCCAGTACTTC.

The genes are TRBV11-2 and TRBJ2-3, with TRBD2 matching over 8 bases. J lost 4 bases, V lost 5 bases, and 8 bases had no gene match. Germline values: CDR1 SGHAT, CDR2 FQNNGV. This CDR3 has 15 residues. CDR3 bases: TGTGCCAGCAGCCAGGGACTAGGTCTCGCAGATACGCAGTATTTT. This sequence encodes CASSQGLGLADTQYF.

This clonotype has a single count. The chain uses TRBV11-2 and TRBJ2-4, with D possibly matching TRBD1 (6 bases). V lost 0 bases and J lost 0, with 18 bases in between. Germline V gives CDR1 SGHAT, CDR2 FQNNGV. The CDR3 is 19 amino acids. CDR3 DNA: TGTGCCAGCAGCTTAGAGGGGGCGTTTCAGTTTTTAGCCAAAAACATTCAGTACTTC. Its protein product is CASSLEGAFQFLAKNIQYF.

In this sample, this clonotype turned up a few times. The gene calls are TRBV4-2 and TRBJ2-7, with unresolved D. The CDR3 sequence is 15 residues long. Looked up from germline, CDR1 is LGHNA and CDR2 is YNFKEQ. The V gene lost 1 base and the J gene lost 1 base, with 11 bases spanning the gap. CDR3: CASSQAVESSYEQYF. CDR3 bases: TGTGCCAGCAGCCAAGCCGTGGAATCATCCTACGAGCAGTACTTC.

The chain links TRBV20-1 to TRBJ1-1; TRBD1 matches at 9 bases. The V segment lost 3 bases and the J segment 5 bases; nucleotides outside the gene matches: 7. CDR1 and CDR2 from the germline V gene are DFQATT and SNEGSKA (reference sequence). The CDR3 sequence is 14 residues long. The CDR3 sequence is CSARYRDRETEAFF. The CDR3 nucleotides are TGCAGTGCTAGGTACCGGGACAGGGAGACTGAAGCTTTCTTT.

The rearrangement uses TRBV11-2 and TRBJ2-1; 9 bases map to TRBD2. V was pared by 3 bases and J by 10 bases, with 10 bases of the junction left unmatched. CDR3 length: 15 amino acids. Germline CDR1 SGHAT, CDR2 FQNNGV. The CDR3 DNA is TGTGCCAGCAGCTTCATTCCGGGACTAGCTTCCGAGCAGTTCTTC. As protein: CASSFIPGLASEQFF.

The J gene is TRBJ2-7, the V gene TRBV12-3 or TRBV12-4, with 10 bases matching TRBD1. The CDR3 runs to 14 residues. With V trimmed by 6 bases and J by 4 bases, 6 bases remained unmatched. CDR3 nucleotide sequence: TGTGCCAGCAGCCCGGACAGGGGGGGGTACGAGCAGTACTTC. Its translation is CASSPDRGGYEQYF.

The chain is built from TRBV13 and TRBJ2-2; D tentatively fits TRBD1 or TRBD2 (6 bases each). Trimming cost V 5 bases and J 6 bases, with 22 bases left between them. The CDR3 is made up of 17 amino acids. Germline CDR1 PRHDT, CDR2 FYEKMQ (reference sequence). DNA of the CDR3: TGTGCCAGCAGCCGCGCACAAGGGGGGCCTGCGGCCGGGGAGCTGTTTTTT. Its translation is CASSRAQGGPAAGELFF.

This rearrangement joins TRBV12-3 or TRBV12-4 to TRBJ1-1; D ambiguous. Deletions cut 1 base from V and 1 base from J, with 7 bases between. The CDR3 runs to 14 residues. The CDR3 spells CASSLVVPNTEAFF. CDR3 sequence (DNA): TGTGCCAGCAGTTTAGTGGTGCCGAACACTGAAGCTTTCTTT.

The genes are TRBV11-2 and TRBJ1-2, with a possible D match to TRBD1 (5 bases). This CDR3 comprises 16 residues. Germline V CDR1 and CDR2: SGHAT, FQNNGV. The V end was cut by 1 base, the J end by 1 base, with 13 bases between. In DNA, the CDR3 is TGTGCCAGCAGCTTAGGTCTGGGGGGGTTTAACTATGGCTACACCTTC. This gives the protein CASSLGLGGFNYGYTF.

CDR3 in amino acids: CASSFSGNQPQHF. The DNA for the CDR3 is TGTGCCAGCAGCTTCTCGGGCAATCAGCCCCAGCATTTT. V gene TRBV5-6 combines with J gene TRBJ1-5; D is unclear. Germline loops: CDR1 SGHDT, CDR2 YYEEEE. CDR3 length equals 13 residues. V lost 2 bases and J 2 bases, leaving 5 bases between the germline ends.

This clonotype was detected many times. The chain employs TRBV4-3 and TRBJ2-6; 8 bases map to TRBD1. The ends lost 2 bases at V and 0 bases at J; junction bases unmatched: 0. The CDR3 spans 16 residues. Germline V lookup: CDR1 LGHNA, CDR2 YSLEER. This CDR3 reads CASSQTGGSGANVLTF. The CDR3 bases are TGCGCCAGCAGCCAAACAGGGGGCTCTGGGGCCAACGTCCTGACTTTC.

J is TRBJ1-2 and V is TRBV29-1; 8 nucleotides match TRBD1. V dropped 4 bases and J dropped 3; count of bases not matched to a gene: 7. Germline V gene data show CDR1 as SQVTM and CDR2 as ANQGSEA. The CDR3 sequence is 14 residues long. The CDR3 is CSVGPGQGHYGYTF. In DNA, the CDR3 is TGCAGCGTTGGTCCCGGACAGGGTCACTATGGCTACACCTTC.

A few counts support this clonotype. The V call is TRBV14, the J call TRBJ2-7; 7 bases fit TRBD1. The V gene's germline CDR1 is SGHDN and CDR2 FVKESK. This CDR3 comprises 15 residues. Trimming took 8 bases from V and 0 from J; bases not matched to a gene: 10. CDR3 in DNA: TGTGCCAGCCCAACCGGGACAGTCGGCTCCTACGAGCAGTACTTC. Translating gives CASPTGTVGSYEQYF. The full variable domain, rest sourced from reference TRBV14 and TRBJ2-7, is EAGVTQFPSHSVIEKGQTVTLRCDPISGHDNLYWYRRVMGKEIKFLLHFVKESKQDESGMPNNRFLAERTGGTYSTLKVQPAELEDSGVYFCASPTGTVGSYEQYFGPGTRLTVT.

The J gene is TRBJ1-6, the V gene TRBV20-1; D unclear. The CDR3 sequence is 15 residues long. The germline V and J ends were trimmed by 2 bases and 11 bases, with 19 bases remaining between them. Germline V gives CDR1 DFQATT, CDR2 SNEGSKA (reference sequence). CDR3 loop: CSARTDKYYLAPLHF. CDR3 DNA sequence: TGCAGTGCTAGAACAGATAAGTACTATTTGGCACCCCTCCACTTT.

This clonotype showed up many times. The genes are TRBV5-6 and TRBJ2-1; 10 bases fit TRBD2. Trimming at V came to 4 bases and at J to 5 bases, leaving 9 bases not matched to a gene. Germline CDR1 is SGHDT and CDR2 is YYEEEE. The CDR3 contains 16 residues. The CDR3 DNA is TGTGCCAGCAGCCTTCGAGCGGGGGGGATCCACAATGAGCAGTTCTTC. Translated: CASSLRAGGIHNEQFF.

This clonotype was detected only a few times. This chain joins TRBV29-1 and TRBJ2-7; D ambiguous. This CDR3 has 12 residues. V lost 4 bases to trimming and J lost 0 bases, with 7 bases between them. In germline, CDR1 is SQVTM, CDR2 ANQGSEA. CDR3 amino acids: CSVGGASYEQYF. The CDR3 DNA follows: TGCAGCGTTGGTGGTGCCTCCTACGAGCAGTACTTC.

The V and J genes are TRBV5-1 and TRBJ2-2, with D hard to call. Per germline, CDR1 SGHRS and CDR2 YFSETQ. V lost 0 bases and J 4 bases, leaving 4 bases between the germline ends. The CDR3 is made up of 13 amino acids. CDR3 coding DNA: TGCGCCAGCAGCTTGGCGGGCACCGGGGAGCTGTTTTTT. The encoded protein is CASSLAGTGELFF. The variable domain in full, with the rest retrieved from reference TRBV5-1 and TRBJ2-2, is KAGVTQTPRYLIKTRGQQVTLSCSPISGHRSVSWYQQTPGQGLQFLFEYFSETQRNKGNFPGRFSGRQFSNSRSEMNVSTLELGDSALYLCASSLAGTGELFFGEGSRLTVL.

V is TRBV12-3 or TRBV12-4 and J is TRBJ1-1, with D perhaps TRBD1 (5 bases). V lost 7 bases, J lost 11 bases, and 14 bases lay in between. The CDR3 spans 11 residues. The CDR3: CASTLGAEAFF. In DNA form, the CDR3 reads TGTGCCAGCACCCTAGGGGCCGAGGCTTTCTTT.

The chain employs TRBV7-9 and TRBJ2-5, with D possibly matching TRBD1 (6 bases). V lost 10 bases to trimming and J lost 2 bases, with 11 bases between them. The germline V gene encodes CDR1 SEHNR and CDR2 FQNEAQ (reference sequence). This CDR3 is 12 amino acids long. CDR3 sequence (DNA): TGTGCCACCCGGACAGAGCAAGAGACCCAGTACTTC. It yields the protein CATRTEQETQYF. Combining the CDR3 with reference TRBV7-9 and TRBJ2-5 gives the whole variable domain DTGVSQNPRHKITKRGQNVTFRCDPISEHNRLYWYRQTLGQGPEFLTYFQNEAQLEKSRLLSDRFSAERPKGSFSTLEIQRTEQGDSAMYLCATRTEQETQYFGPGTRLLVL.

This clonotype showed up just a few times. The chain combines TRBV2 with TRBJ2-3, with TRBD2 identical over 10 bases. The CDR3 is 18 amino acids. Germline lookup yields CDR1 SNHLY and CDR2 FYNNEI. V was clipped by 1 base and J by 4 bases; unmatched bases: 11. CDR3: CASSEEGSSGSTADTQYF. CDR3 bases: TGTGCCAGCAGTGAAGAGGGCTCTAGCGGGAGTACCGCAGATACGCAGTATTTT.

The V gene is TRBV29-1, the J gene TRBJ1-1; D is unclear. Germline CDR1 is SQVTM and CDR2 is ANQGSEA. Trimming shortened V by 0 bases and J by 4 bases, and 15 bases separated the two germline ends. This CDR3 spans 15 amino acids. The CDR3 reads CSVEDSHSLFTEAFF. Written as DNA, the CDR3 is TGCAGCGTTGAAGATAGTCACTCCCTCTTCACTGAAGCTTTCTTT.

This clonotype was counted a few times. The chain carries TRBV7-8 and TRBJ2-3; D is unresolved. Trimming pared 0 bases from V and 1 base from J, leaving 11 bases between. The CDR3 is 16 amino acids. Germline V lookup: CDR1 SGHVS, CDR2 FQNEAQ. The CDR3, as DNA: TGTGCCAGCAGCTTAGCGCCAACTACCGGCACAGATACGCAGTATTTT. Translating gives CASSLAPTTGTDTQYF.

The rearrangement joins TRBV12-3 or TRBV12-4 to TRBJ2-7, with 9 bases matching TRBD1. V lost 5 bases, J lost 2 bases, and 13 bases stayed unmatched. This CDR3 spans 17 amino acids. The CDR3 coding sequence is TGTGCCAGCAGTCCTCCCCCTCGACAGGGGGTGCCCTACGAGCAGTACTTC. This translates into CASSPPPRQGVPYEQYF.

This clonotype was seen only a few times. The rearrangement joins TRBV12-3 or TRBV12-4 to TRBJ1-2; D remains unclear. This CDR3 is built from 15 residues. Trimming removed 5 bases at V and 3 bases at J, with 16 bases between. CDR3: CASSPKTPRHYGYTF. CDR3 DNA sequence: TGTGCCAGCAGTCCTAAGACCCCTCGTCACTATGGCTACACCTTC.

This chain uses TRBV5-1 with TRBJ2-1; TRBD2 matches at 8 bases. The length of the CDR3 is 15 residues. Trimming took 4 bases from V and 5 from J; bases not matched to a gene: 8. In germline, CDR1 is SGHRS, CDR2 YFSETQ. CDR3 coding DNA: TGCGCCAGCAGCGATGTATTAGCGGGGAACAATGAGCAGTTCTTC. It yields the protein CASSDVLAGNNEQFF.

The J gene is TRBJ2-1, the V gene TRBV28, with 8 positions matching TRBD2. Trimming took 3 bases from V and 6 from J; bases not matched to a gene: 10. CDR3 length equals 16 residues. Per the germline V gene, CDR1 is MDHEN and CDR2 is SYDVKM. The CDR3 coding sequence is TGTGCCAGCAGTTTTTCCGGACTAGCAGTCAGCAATGAGCAGTTCTTC. It specifies CASSFSGLAVSNEQFF. The variable domain in full, completed from reference TRBV28 and TRBJ2-1, reads DVKVTQSSRYLVKRTGEKVFLECVQDMDHENMFWYRQDPGLGLRLIYFSYDVKMKEKGDIPEGYSVSREKKERFSLILESASTNQTSMYLCASSFSGLAVSNEQFFGPGTRLTVL.

This clonotype was observed a handful of times. CDR3 in amino acids: CASSESSYNEQFF. DNA of the CDR3: TGTGCCAGCTCCGAGAGTTCCTACAATGAGCAGTTCTTC. This chain links TRBV27 with TRBJ2-1; no reliable D call. The CDR3 has 13 amino acids. V was clipped by 8 bases and J by 1 base, with 9 bases between them. CDR1 is MNHEY, CDR2 SMNVEV, per germline (reference sequence).

The V and J genes are TRBV12-3 or TRBV12-4 and TRBJ2-1; TRBD1 aligns across 9 bases. The J segment lost 7 bases and the V segment lost 6 bases, leaving 4 bases of the junction unmatched. There are 13 residues in the CDR3. Here the CDR3 reads CASRGQGTNEQFF. The CDR3, as DNA: TGTGCCAGCAGGGGACAGGGTACAAATGAGCAGTTCTTC.